This T cell receptor (beta chain) was captured by sequencing in a study of human T cells and chemical hapten exposure listed by TCRdb under 2021. Describing the broader study: For sensitization, 2% DPC in acetone was applied to a roughly 2 cm by roughly 2 cm area of upper inner arm skin. Blood samples were taken from patients before sensitization (week 0) and then at 2, 6 and about 24 weeks after DPC sensitization. Libraries were pooled for sequencing, and variation in per-sample TCR yields was attributed mainly to small differences in library volumes within the pool. Patch tests used Finn chambers with 0.01% DPC on the upper back, scored after 6 days by International Contact Dermatitis Research Group standards. Patients additionally received weekly therapeutic DPC doses to the scalp throughout the roughly 25-week study period. About 28 alopecia patients gave blood for TCR sequencing at one to four time points (pre-sensitization, 2, 6 and 24 weeks). Most of the patients in the cohort were female, and the cohort covered alopecia areata with under or over 50% scalp involvement, alopecia totalis and alopecia universalis. The study tracked peripheral blood TCR repertoire changes in vivo during primary and secondary sensitization to the hapten diphenylcyclopropenone (DPC) in alopecia patients.

There are a few counts of this clonotype. No antigen is known for it. Nothing much larger sits one base from this clone, and base qualities are not available. The sample's time point label, in plain terms: patch test 2, 6 weeks after DPC sensitization. The sample's treatment or condition label, decoded: therapeutic diphenylcyclopropenone sensitization with weekly scalp DPC. At every patch-test visit, the blood draw took place before the patch test was put on. Patients were eligible if aged 18 to 70, diagnosed with alopecia and judged suitable for DPC therapy, and pregnant patients were excluded. Total RNA was isolated from unfractionated whole blood collected in Tempus Blood RNA tubes. The library came from RACE. The sequencer listed for this sample is NextSeq 500. During library preparation, unique molecular identifiers were attached to individual cDNA molecules so that TCRs could be counted in a quantitative, reproducible way. For every blood RNA sample, sequencing covered both the TCR alpha and TCR beta chains. The study's processing was this. A median of about 100,000 TCRs per sample was observed, with a range of about 23,224 to 690,600. The Decombinator software suite was used to annotate the V, J and CDR3 of the TCR reads. To make PS versus PT1 abundance plots, every sample was subsampled to the same number of TCRs (28,000). TCRs were defined as expanded if absent before sensitization and observed at least eight times at the 2-week time point. The public reads were quality trimmed at Q25 with fastp and then assembled into clones with MiXCR by TCRdb, keeping productive beta chains. Every CDR3 protein is listed once, alongside the most common genes and DNA of its rows. None of the V and J calls come from the authors' own analysis; TCRdb made them. The table for this sample lists 85,000 to 100,000 distinct CDR3 sequences; around 10% of them were counted only once. Together, the top ten hold less than 2.5% of the sample.

The paper's findings and limits, for the study overall: Patch test score correlated positively with the number of PT1 expanded TCRs, reaching significance at thresholds 8, 16 and 32 but not at 4. After repeated subsampling, changes were observed in the strength of the expansion versus patch-test correlation and in the threshold at which the correlation became significant. Because all patients had alopecia, a presumed autoimmune disease, the immune response of the patients might differ from that of healthy individuals. Compared with pre-sensitization or healthy control sets, expanded TCRs formed significantly more large CDR3 similarity clusters, which is consistent with antigen-driven responses. DPC sensitization did not change the number of TCRs with a frequency above 1 in 1000, and there was no evidence of changes in global repertoire structure.

From the cysteine through the phenylalanine, the CDR3 covers 17 amino acids. The retained sequence is limited to the CDR3, 51 bases, with the frame set at the first base. V and J are truncated by 0 bases and 0 bases respectively, leaving an intervening sequence of 12 bases. CDR1 and CDR2, per the germline V gene, are MNHEY and SVGEGT. The origin of this receptor is a man in his forties with alopecia areata. Some clones in this sample may be carry-over from other donors' samples. This specimen was whole blood, taken in connection with sensitization to the hapten diphenylcyclopropenone (DPC). The sequence links TRBV6-2 or TRBV6-3 to TRBJ1-5; no D segment can be confidently identified. The CDR3 region: CASSYSSVGYSNQPQHF. The base sequence is TGTGCCAGCAGTTACTCCAGCGTAGGATATAGCAATCAGCCCCAGCATTTT.